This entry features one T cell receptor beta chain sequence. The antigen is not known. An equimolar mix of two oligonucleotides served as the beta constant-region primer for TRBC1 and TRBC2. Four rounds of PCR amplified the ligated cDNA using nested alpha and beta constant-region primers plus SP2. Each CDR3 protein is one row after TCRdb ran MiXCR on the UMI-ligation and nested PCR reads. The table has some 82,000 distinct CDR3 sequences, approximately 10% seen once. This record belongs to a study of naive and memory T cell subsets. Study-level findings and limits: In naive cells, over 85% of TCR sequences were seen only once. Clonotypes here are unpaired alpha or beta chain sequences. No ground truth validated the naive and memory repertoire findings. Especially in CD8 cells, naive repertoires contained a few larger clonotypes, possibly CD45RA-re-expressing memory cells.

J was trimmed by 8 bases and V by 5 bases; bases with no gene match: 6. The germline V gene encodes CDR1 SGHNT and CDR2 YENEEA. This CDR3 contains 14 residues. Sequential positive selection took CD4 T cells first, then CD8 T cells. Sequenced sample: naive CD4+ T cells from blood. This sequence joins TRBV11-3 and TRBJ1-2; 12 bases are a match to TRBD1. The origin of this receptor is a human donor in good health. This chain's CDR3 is CASSPGQGAGGYTF. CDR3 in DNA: TGTGCCAGCAGCCCGGGACAGGGGGCGGGCGGCTACACCTTC. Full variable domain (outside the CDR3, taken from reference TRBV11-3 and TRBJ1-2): EAGVVQSPRYKIIEKKQPVAFWCNPISGHNTLYWYLQNLGQGPELLIRYENEEAVDDSQLPKDRFSAERLKGVDSTLKIQPAELGDSAVYLCASSPGQGAGGYTFGSGTRLTVV.